The 12 T cell receptor beta chains in this list originate from one sample, sequenced in a study of cytomegalovirus exposure and HLA in healthy donors. The PCR was carried out with 60 Vbeta primers and 13 Jbeta primers. TCRdb's copy holds only in-frame clones and misses some; the assay was immunoSEQ multiplex PCR. The table shows fewer than 150,000 clones, with 80% occurring only once. Sequencing was carried out using PBMCs. The origin of the receptors is a man in his forties in good health and CMV-seropositive.

This clone was detected only a few times. This chain connects TRBV4-1 to TRBJ2-5; 7 bases are a match to TRBD2. V lost 1 base and J lost 4; bases outside the gene matches: 9. Germline values: CDR1 MGHRA, CDR2 YSYEKL. The CDR3 runs 16 residues. The CDR3 sequence: CASSQGVFIAGETQYF. In nucleotides, the CDR3 is TGCGCCAGCAGCCAAGGGGTCTTTATAGCGGGAGAGACCCAGTACTTC.

The chain is built from TRBV30 and TRBJ2-5; possibly TRBD2 for D (6 bases). V was pared by 0 bases and J by 4 bases, with 18 bases between. Germline-derived CDR1 and CDR2 are GTSNPN and SVGIG (reference sequence). The CDR3 extends over 16 amino acids. This CDR3 is CAWSVGTQGARETQYF. The DNA of the CDR3 is TGTGCCTGGAGTGTAGGGACTCAGGGCGCCAGAGAGACCCAGTACTTC.

The rearrangement joins TRBV9 to TRBJ2-7, with TRBD2 matching over 7 bases. The CDR3 extends over 14 amino acids. J lost 3 bases, V lost 0 bases, and 3 bases had no gene match. The germline V gene has CDR1 SGDLS and CDR2 YYNGEE. CDR3 amino acids: CASSVATGGYEQYF. Here the CDR3 DNA reads TGTGCCAGCAGCGTAGCTACGGGGGGCTACGAGCAGTACTTC. The full variable domain, completed using reference TRBV9 and TRBJ2-7, is DSGVTQTPKHLITATGQRVTLRCSPRSGDLSVYWYQQSLDQGLQFLIQYYNGEERAKGNILERFSAQQFPDLHSELNLSSLELGDSALYFCASSVATGGYEQYFGPGTRLTVT.

This chain connects TRBV5-8 to TRBJ1-4; 9 bases line up with TRBD1. The V gene's germline CDR1 is SGHTS and CDR2 YDEGEE. V lost 4 bases, J lost 8 bases, and 12 bases stayed unmatched. This CDR3 comprises 16 residues. This chain's CDR3 is CASSVGFGTGSEKLFF. In DNA, the CDR3 is TGTGCCAGCAGCGTCGGATTTGGGACAGGGTCCGAAAAACTGTTTTTT.

This clone showed up just once. The chain has TRBV5-6 and TRBJ1-6, with D possibly matching TRBD1 (5 bases). V lost 0 bases and J lost 7, with 14 bases in between. The CDR3 has 16 residues. CDR1 is SGHDT, CDR2 YYEEEE, per germline. This CDR3 is CASSLGVGAGNSPLHF. CDR3 DNA: TGTGCCAGCAGCTTGGGGGTAGGGGCCGGGAATTCACCCCTCCACTTT.

The chain is built from TRBV28 and TRBJ1-1; possibly TRBD1 for D (5 bases). There are 15 residues in the CDR3. Germline CDR1 reads MDHEN; CDR2 reads SYDVKM. Between the trimmed V and J ends, which lost 3 bases and 10 bases, there was a span of 21 bases. CDR3 loop: CASSFAPPAGRGAFF. The CDR3 DNA sequence: TGTGCCAGCAGTTTCGCCCCCCCCGCAGGGCGAGGAGCTTTCTTT. Complete variable domain (other parts from reference TRBV28 and TRBJ1-1): DVKVTQSSRYLVKRTGEKVFLECVQDMDHENMFWYRQDPGLGLRLIYFSYDVKMKEKGDIPEGYSVSREKKERFSLILESASTNQTSMYLCASSFAPPAGRGAFFGQGTRLTVV.

The rearrangement uses TRBV21-1 and TRBJ1-2. TRBV21-1 is a pseudogene locus. The length of the CDR3 is 14 residues. This chain's CDR3 is CASSKLARPYGYTF. CDR3 sequence (DNA): TGTGCCAGCAGCAAACTAGCCCGGCCCTATGGCTACACCTTC.

The chain is built from TRBV6-6 and TRBJ1-1; TRBD1 is a possible D gene (6 bases). Germline CDR1 is MNHNY and CDR2 is SVGAGI (reference sequence). V was pared by 7 bases and J by 0 bases, with 9 bases between. CDR3 length: 13 residues. The CDR3 DNA reads as TGTGCCAGCACCGGACAGCTGAACACTGAAGCTTTCTTT. This encodes CASTGQLNTEAFF.

A remark on this clone: Additional DNA sequences in this sample encode the identical CDR3. This chain links TRBV7-9 with TRBJ1-2; D gene uncertain. V lost 0 bases and J 4 bases, leaving 9 bases between the germline ends. The germline V gene encodes CDR1 SEHNR and CDR2 FQNEAQ (reference sequence). The CDR3 sequence is 14 residues long. The CDR3 DNA reads TGTGCCAGCAGCTTAGCTTCCTCGGGCTATGGCTACACCTTC. It translates to CASSLASSGYGYTF.

There are a few counts of this clone. The CDR3 region has the DNA TGTGCCAGCAGTCTCCAGGGGACGAACACTGAAGCTTTCTTT. Translating it yields CASSLQGTNTEAFF. V and J are TRBV27 and TRBJ1-1; D is possibly TRBD1 (6 bases). The V end was cut by 5 bases, the J end by 1 base, with 11 bases between. This CDR3 is built from 14 residues. Germline lookup yields CDR1 MNHEY and CDR2 SMNVEV (reference sequence).

The chain recombines TRBV27 with TRBJ2-2, with 10 positions matching TRBD2. This CDR3 region has 19 residues. Germline values: CDR1 MNHEY, CDR2 SMNVEV (reference sequence). V trimming: 5 bases; J trimming: 6 bases; junction bases outside the gene matches: 18. The CDR3 bases are TGTGCCAGCAGTCCGGAACTAGCGGGACTACCTGTTATTTCCGGGGAGCTGTTTTTT. It codes for CASSPELAGLPVISGELFF.

The V gene is TRBV2, the J gene TRBJ2-1; a weak D match, TRBD1 (5 bases). Trimming took 5 bases from V and 0 from J, leaving 17 bases between them. This CDR3 is built from 17 residues. CDR1 is SNHLY, CDR2 FYNNEI, per germline. The CDR3 coding sequence is TGTGCCAGCAGTATCACCTTACAGGAGAGCTCCTACAATGAGCAGTTCTTC. Residues: CASSITLQESSYNEQFF.